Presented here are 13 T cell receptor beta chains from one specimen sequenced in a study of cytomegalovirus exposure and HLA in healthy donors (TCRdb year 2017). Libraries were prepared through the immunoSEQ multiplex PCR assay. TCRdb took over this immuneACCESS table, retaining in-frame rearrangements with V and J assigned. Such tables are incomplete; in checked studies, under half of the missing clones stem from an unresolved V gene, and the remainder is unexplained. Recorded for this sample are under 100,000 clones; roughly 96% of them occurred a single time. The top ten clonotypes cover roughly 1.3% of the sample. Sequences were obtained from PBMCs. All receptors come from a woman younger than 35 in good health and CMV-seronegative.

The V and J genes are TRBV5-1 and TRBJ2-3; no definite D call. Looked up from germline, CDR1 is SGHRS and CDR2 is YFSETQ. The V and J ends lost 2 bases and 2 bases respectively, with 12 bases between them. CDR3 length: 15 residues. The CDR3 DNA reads TGCGCCAGCAGCTTTAGCCGGCCGAACACAGATACGCAGTATTTT. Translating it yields CASSFSRPNTDTQYF.

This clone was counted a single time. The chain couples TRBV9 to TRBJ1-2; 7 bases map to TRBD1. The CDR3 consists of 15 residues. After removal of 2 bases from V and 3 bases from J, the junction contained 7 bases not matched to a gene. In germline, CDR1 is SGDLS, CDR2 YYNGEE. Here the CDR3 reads CASSVSRQGDYGYTF. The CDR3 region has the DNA TGTGCCAGCAGCGTGAGCAGACAGGGAGACTATGGCTACACCTTC.

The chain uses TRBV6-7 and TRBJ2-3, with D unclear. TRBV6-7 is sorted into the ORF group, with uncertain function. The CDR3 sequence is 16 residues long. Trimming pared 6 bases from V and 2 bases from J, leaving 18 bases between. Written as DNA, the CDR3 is TGTGCCAGCAGCCAGGCTCCCGTGGCCCACACAGATACGCAGTATTTT. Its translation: CASSQAPVAHTDTQYF.

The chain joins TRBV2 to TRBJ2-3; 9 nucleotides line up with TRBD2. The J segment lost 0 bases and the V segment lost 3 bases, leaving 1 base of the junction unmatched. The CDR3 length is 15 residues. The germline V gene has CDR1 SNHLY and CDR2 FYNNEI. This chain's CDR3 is CASSDLAGSTDTQYF. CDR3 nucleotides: TGTGCCAGCAGTGATCTAGCGGGAAGCACAGATACGCAGTATTTT. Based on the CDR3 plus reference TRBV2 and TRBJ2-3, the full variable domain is EPEVTQTPSHQVTQMGQEVILRCVPISNHLYFYWYRQILGQKVEFLVSFYNNEISEKSEIFDDQFSVERPDGSNFTLKIRSTKLEDSAMYFCASSDLAGSTDTQYFGPGTRLTVL.

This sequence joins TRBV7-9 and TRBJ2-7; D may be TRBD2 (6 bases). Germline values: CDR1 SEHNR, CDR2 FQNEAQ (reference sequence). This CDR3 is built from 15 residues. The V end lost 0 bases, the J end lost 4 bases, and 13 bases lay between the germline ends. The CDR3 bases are TGTGCCAGCAGCTTAGCCGGACTGGGGACTTACGAGCAGTACTTC. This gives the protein CASSLAGLGTYEQYF. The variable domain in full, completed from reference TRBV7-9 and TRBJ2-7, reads DTGVSQNPRHKITKRGQNVTFRCDPISEHNRLYWYRQTLGQGPEFLTYFQNEAQLEKSRLLSDRFSAERPKGSFSTLEIQRTEQGDSAMYLCASSLAGLGTYEQYFGPGTRLTVT.

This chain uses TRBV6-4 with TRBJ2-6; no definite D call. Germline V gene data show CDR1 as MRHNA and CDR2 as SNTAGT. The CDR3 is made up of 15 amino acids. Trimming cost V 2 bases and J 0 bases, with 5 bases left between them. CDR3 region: CASSDRSSGANVLTF. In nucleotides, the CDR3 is TGTGCCAGCAGTGACCGGAGCTCTGGGGCCAACGTCCTGACTTTC.

CDR3 sequence reads: CASSLALAVTGELFF. Here the CDR3 DNA reads TGTGCCAGCAGCTTAGCCCTAGCGGTCACCGGGGAGCTGTTTTTT. V and J are TRBV13 and TRBJ2-2; 7 nucleotides agree with TRBD2. Unmatched junction bases numbered 3, after V lost 1 base and J lost 4 bases. The germline V gene has CDR1 PRHDT and CDR2 FYEKMQ (reference sequence). CDR3 length equals 15 residues.

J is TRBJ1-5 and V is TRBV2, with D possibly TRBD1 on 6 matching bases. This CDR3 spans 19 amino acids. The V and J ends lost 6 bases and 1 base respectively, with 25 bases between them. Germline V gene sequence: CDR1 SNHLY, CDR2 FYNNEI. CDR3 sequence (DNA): TGTGCCAGCAGATGGAGGGGGGGAGGGAAGGGGGACAGCAATCAGCCCCAGCATTTT. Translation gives CASRWRGGGKGDSNQPQHF.

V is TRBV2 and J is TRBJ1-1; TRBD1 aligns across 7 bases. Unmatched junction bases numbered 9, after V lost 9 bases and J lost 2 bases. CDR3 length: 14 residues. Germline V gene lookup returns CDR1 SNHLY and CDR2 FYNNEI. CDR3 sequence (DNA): TGTGCCAGGACTGGACAGGTTTTTAACACTGAAGCTTTCTTT. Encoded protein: CARTGQVFNTEAFF.

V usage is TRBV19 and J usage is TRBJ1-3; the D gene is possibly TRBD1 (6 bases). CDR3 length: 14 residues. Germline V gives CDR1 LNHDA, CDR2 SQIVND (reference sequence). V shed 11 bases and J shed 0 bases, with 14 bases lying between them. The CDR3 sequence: CAARTEASGNTIYF. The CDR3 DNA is TGTGCCGCTCGGACAGAGGCCTCTGGAAACACCATATATTTT.

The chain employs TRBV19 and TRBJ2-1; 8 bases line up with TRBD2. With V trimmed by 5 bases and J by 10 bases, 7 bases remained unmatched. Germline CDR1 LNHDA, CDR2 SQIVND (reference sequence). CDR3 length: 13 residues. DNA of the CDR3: TGTGCCAGTAGTTCGTTACTAGCGGCCGAGCAGTTCTTC. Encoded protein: CASSSLLAAEQFF.

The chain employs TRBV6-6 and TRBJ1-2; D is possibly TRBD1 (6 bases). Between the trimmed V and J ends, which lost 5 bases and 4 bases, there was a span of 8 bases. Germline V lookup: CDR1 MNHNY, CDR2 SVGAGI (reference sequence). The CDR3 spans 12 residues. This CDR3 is CASSPDSYGYTF. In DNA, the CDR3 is TGTGCCAGCAGTCCGGACAGCTATGGCTACACCTTC.

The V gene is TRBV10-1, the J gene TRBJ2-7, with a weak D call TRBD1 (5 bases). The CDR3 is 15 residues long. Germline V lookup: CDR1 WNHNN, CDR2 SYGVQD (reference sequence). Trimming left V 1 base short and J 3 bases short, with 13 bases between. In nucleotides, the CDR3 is TGCGCCAGCAGTGAGTATGGCGACAGCTTCTACGAGCAGTACTTC. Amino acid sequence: CASSEYGDSFYEQYF.